What follows are 4 T cell receptor beta chains derived from one specimen sequenced in a study of OX40 agonist ivuxolimab in advanced cancers. The repertoire was sequenced with immunoSEQ multiplex PCR; TCRdb's copy has only in-frame clones and lacks some. The data show under 80,000 clones, over 70% seen once. This specimen was CD4+ or CD8+ T cells sorted from blood, taken in a trial of the OX40 agonist ivuxolimab. These receptors were taken from an adult with an advanced solid tumor such as melanoma, head and neck, liver or kidney cancer.

This chain uses TRBV7-9 with TRBJ2-1; TRBD2 matches 8 bases. Trimming at V came to 2 bases and at J to 0 bases, leaving 3 bases not matched to a gene. The CDR3 length is 16 residues. In germline, CDR1 is SEHNR, CDR2 FQNEAQ (reference sequence). CDR3 DNA sequence: TGTGCCAGCAGCTTATTGGCGGGGGGCTCCTACAATGAGCAGTTCTTC. Its protein is CASSLLAGGSYNEQFF.

The chain joins TRBV9 to TRBJ2-3; 9 bases align to TRBD2. In germline, CDR1 is SGDLS, CDR2 YYNGEE. The CDR3 spans 17 residues. V lost 4 bases and J lost 4; bases outside the gene matches: 13. CDR3 nucleotides: TGTGCCAGCAGCTTGCGTTCCGGGACTAGCATTTCAGATACGCAGTATTTT. Protein product: CASSLRSGTSISDTQYF.

The chain carries TRBV7-2 and TRBJ1-2; D is possibly TRBD1 (5 bases). The V gene lost 3 bases and the J gene lost 0 bases, with 11 bases spanning the gap. CDR1 is SGHTA, CDR2 FQGNSA, per germline. The CDR3 spans 15 residues. This CDR3 reads CASSLGDLANYGYTF. For the CDR3, the DNA is TGTGCCAGCAGCTTGGGGGATCTCGCTAACTATGGCTACACCTTC.

The chain combines TRBV7-9 with TRBJ1-2; 10 positions agree with TRBD1. Per germline, CDR1 SEHNR and CDR2 FQNEAQ (reference sequence). The CDR3 is 13 residues long. With V trimmed by 4 bases and J by 6 bases, 2 bases remained unmatched. CDR3 in amino acids: CASSYGTGDGYTF. The CDR3 nucleotides are TGTGCCAGCAGCTATGGGACAGGGGATGGCTACACCTTC.